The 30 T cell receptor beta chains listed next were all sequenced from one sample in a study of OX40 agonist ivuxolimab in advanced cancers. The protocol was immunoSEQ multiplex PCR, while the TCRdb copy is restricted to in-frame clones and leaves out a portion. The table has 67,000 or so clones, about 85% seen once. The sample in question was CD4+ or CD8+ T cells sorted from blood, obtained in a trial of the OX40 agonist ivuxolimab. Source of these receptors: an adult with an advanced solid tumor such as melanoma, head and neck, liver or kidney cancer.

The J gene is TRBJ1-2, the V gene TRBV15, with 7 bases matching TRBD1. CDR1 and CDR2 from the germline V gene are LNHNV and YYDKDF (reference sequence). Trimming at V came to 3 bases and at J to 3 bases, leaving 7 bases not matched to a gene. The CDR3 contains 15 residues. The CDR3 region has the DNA TGTGCCACCAGCAGTGACGACAGGGCCGACTATGGCTACACCTTC. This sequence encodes CATSSDDRADYGYTF. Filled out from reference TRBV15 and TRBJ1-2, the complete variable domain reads DAMVIQNPRYQVTQFGKPVTLSCSQTLNHNVMYWYQQKSSQAPKLLFHYYDKDFNNEADTPDNFQSRRPNTSFCFLDIRSPGLGDTAMYLCATSSDDRADYGYTFGSGTRLTVV.

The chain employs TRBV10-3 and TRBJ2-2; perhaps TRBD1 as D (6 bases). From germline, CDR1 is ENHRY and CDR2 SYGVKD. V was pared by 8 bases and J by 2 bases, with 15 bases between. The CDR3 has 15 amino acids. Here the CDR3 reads CAILRSGDNTGELFF. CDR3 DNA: TGTGCCATCCTTAGATCAGGGGATAACACCGGGGAGCTGTTTTTT.

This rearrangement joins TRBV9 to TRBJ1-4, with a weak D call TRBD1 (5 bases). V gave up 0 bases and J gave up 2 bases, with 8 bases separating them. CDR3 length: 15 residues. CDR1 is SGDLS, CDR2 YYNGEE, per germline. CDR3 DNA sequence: TGTGCCAGCAGCGTAGGGGGGTTCACTAATGAAAAACTGTTTTTT. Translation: CASSVGGFTNEKLFF.

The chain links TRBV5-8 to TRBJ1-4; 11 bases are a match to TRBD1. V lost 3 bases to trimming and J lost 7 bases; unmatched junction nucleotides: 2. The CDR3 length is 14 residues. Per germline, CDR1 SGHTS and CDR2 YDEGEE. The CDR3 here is CASSSGTGGEKLFF. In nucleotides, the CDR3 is TGTGCCAGCAGCTCCGGGACAGGGGGTGAAAAACTGTTTTTT.

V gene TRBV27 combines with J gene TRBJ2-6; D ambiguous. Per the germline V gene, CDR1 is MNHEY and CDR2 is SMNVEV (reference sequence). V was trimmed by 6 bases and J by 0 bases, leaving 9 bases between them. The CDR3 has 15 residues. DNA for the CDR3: TGTGCCAGCAGGCGTGGAGACTCTGGGGCCAACGTCCTGACTTTC. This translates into CASRRGDSGANVLTF. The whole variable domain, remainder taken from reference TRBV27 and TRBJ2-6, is EAQVTQNPRYLITVTGKKLTVTCSQNMNHEYMSWYRQDPGLGLRQIYYSMNVEVTDKGDVPEGYKVSRKEKRNFPLILESPSPNQTSLYFCASRRGDSGANVLTFGAGSRLTVL.

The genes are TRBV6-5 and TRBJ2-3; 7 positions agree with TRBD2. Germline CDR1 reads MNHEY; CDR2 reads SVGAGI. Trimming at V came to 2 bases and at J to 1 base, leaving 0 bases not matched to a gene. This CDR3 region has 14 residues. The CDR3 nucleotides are TGTGCCAGCAGTTACCTAGCGGGCACAGATACGCAGTATTTT. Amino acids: CASSYLAGTDTQYF.

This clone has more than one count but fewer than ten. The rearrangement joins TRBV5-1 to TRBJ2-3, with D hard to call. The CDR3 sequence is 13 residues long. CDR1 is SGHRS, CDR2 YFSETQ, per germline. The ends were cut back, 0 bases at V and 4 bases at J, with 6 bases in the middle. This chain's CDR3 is CASSLDAPDTQYF. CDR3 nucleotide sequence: TGCGCCAGCAGCTTGGACGCACCAGATACGCAGTATTTT.

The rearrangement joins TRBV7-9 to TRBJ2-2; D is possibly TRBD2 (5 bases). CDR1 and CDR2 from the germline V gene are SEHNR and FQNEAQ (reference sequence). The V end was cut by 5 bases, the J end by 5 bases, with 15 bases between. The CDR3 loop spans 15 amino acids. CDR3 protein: CASSPPNPGTGELFF. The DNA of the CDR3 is TGTGCCAGCAGCCCGCCAAACCCGGGGACCGGGGAGCTGTTTTTT.

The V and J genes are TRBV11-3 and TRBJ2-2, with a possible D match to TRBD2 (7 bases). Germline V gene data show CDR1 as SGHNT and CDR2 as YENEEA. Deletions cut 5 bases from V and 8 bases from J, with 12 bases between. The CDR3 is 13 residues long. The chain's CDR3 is CASSPRGAGELFF. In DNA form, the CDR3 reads TGTGCCAGCAGCCCCCGGGGGGCGGGGGAGCTGTTTTTT. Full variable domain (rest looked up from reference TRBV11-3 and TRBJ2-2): EAGVVQSPRYKIIEKKQPVAFWCNPISGHNTLYWYLQNLGQGPELLIRYENEEAVDDSQLPKDRFSAERLKGVDSTLKIQPAELGDSAVYLCASSPRGAGELFFGEGSRLTVL.

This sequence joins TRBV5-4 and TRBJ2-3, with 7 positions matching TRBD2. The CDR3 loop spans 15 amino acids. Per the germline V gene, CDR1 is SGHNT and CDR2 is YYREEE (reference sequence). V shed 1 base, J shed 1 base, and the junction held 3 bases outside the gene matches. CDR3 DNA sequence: TGTGCCAGCAGCTTGTTCCTAGCGGGCACAGATACGCAGTATTTT. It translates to CASSLFLAGTDTQYF.

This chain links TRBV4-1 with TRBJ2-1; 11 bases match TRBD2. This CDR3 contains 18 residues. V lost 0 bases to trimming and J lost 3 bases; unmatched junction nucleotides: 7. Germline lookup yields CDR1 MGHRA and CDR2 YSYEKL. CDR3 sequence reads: CASSQDPGGLAVYNEQFF. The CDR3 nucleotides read TGCGCCAGCAGCCAAGACCCGGGGGGACTAGCGGTCTACAATGAGCAGTTCTTC.

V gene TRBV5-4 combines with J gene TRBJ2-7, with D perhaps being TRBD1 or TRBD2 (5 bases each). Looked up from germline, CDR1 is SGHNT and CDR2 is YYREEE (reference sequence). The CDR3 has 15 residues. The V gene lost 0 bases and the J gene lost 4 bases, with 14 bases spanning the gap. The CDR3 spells CASSLDRGATYEQYF. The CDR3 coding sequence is TGTGCCAGCAGCTTGGATCGAGGGGCTACGTACGAGCAGTACTTC.

For the CDR3, the DNA is TGTGCCAGCAGCAAAGAAGCTTCAGGCAATCAGCCCCAGCATTTT. Translated: CASSKEASGNQPQHF. The chain couples TRBV2 to TRBJ1-5, with D uncertain. CDR3 size: 15 residues. Trimming stripped 6 bases from V and 2 bases from J, with 14 bases between. Germline V gives CDR1 SNHLY, CDR2 FYNNEI.

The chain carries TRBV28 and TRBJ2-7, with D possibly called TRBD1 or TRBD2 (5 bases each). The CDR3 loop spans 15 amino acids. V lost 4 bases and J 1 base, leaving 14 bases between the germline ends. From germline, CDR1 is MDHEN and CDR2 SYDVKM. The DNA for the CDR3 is TGTGCCAGCAGTTCGTGGGGCGGGCTTTCCTACGAGCAGTACTTC. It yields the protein CASSSWGGLSYEQYF.

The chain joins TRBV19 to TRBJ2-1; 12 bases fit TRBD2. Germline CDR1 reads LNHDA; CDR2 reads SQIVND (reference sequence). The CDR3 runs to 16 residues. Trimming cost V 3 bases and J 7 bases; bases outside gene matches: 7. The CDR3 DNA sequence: TGTGCCAGTAGTATCAACAGACTAGCGGGAGCAAATGAGCAGTTCTTC. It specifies CASSINRLAGANEQFF. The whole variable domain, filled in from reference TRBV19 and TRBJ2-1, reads DGGITQSPKYLFRKEGQNVTLSCEQNLNHDAMYWYRQDPGQGLRLIYYSQIVNDFQKGDIAEGYSVSREKKESFPLTVTSAQKNPTAFYLCASSINRLAGANEQFFGPGTRLTVL.

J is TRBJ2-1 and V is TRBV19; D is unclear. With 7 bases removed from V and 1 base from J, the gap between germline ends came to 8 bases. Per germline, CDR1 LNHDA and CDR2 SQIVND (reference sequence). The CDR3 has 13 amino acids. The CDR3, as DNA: TGTGCCAGTAAAGCTGATTCCTACAATGAGCAGTTCTTC. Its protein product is CASKADSYNEQFF.

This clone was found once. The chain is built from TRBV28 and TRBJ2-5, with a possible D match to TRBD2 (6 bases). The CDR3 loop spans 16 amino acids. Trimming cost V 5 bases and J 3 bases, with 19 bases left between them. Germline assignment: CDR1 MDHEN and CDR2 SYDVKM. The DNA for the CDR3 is TGTGCCAGCAGTCCCTGGCGCCGGGAGTCCGAAGAGACCCAGTACTTC. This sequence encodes CASSPWRRESEETQYF.

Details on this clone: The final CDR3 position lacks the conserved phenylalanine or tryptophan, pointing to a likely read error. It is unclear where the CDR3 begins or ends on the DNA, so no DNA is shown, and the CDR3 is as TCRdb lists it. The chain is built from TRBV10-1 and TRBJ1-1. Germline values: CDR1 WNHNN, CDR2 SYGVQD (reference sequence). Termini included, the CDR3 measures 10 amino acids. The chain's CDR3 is CASSPQGTNI.

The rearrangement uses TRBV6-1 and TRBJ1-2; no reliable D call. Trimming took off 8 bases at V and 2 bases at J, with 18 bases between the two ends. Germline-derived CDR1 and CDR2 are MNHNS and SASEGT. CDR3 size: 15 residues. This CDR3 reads CASVPIGPSNYGYTF. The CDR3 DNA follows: TGTGCCAGCGTCCCCATAGGGCCGTCCAACTATGGCTACACCTTC.

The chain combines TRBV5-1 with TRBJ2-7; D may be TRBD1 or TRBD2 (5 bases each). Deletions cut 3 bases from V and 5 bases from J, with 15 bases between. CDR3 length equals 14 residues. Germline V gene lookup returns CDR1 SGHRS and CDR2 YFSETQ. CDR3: CASSWGTLGDEQYF. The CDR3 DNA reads TGCGCCAGCAGCTGGGGGACCTTGGGAGACGAGCAGTACTTC.

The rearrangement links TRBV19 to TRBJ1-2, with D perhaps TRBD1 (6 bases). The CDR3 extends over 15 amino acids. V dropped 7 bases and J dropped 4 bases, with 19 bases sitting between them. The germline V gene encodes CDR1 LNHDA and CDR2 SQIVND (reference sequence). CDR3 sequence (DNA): TGTGCCAGTACCGGACAGACCCCGCCCGCCTATGGCTACACCTTC. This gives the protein CASTGQTPPAYGYTF.

The CDR3 coding sequence is TGTGCCAGCAGTGCAAACCAAGAGACCCAGTACTTC. Amino acid sequence: CASSANQETQYF. The gene calls are TRBV27 and TRBJ2-5, with D unresolved. CDR1 and CDR2 (germline): MNHEY, SMNVEV (reference sequence). Trimming removed 5 bases at V and 0 bases at J, with 4 bases between. The CDR3 has 12 residues.

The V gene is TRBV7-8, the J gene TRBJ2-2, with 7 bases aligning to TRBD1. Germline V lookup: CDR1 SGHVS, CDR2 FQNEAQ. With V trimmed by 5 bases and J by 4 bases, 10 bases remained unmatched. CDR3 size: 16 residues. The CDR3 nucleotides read TGTGCCAGCAGCATAGACAGGGAATGGGCCACCGGGGAGCTGTTTTTT. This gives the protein CASSIDREWATGELFF.

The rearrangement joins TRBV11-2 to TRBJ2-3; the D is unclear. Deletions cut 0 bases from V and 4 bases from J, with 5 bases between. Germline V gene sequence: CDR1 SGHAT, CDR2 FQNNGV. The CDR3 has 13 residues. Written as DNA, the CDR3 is TGTGCCAGCAGCTTAGATCAGCCAGATACGCAGTATTTT. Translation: CASSLDQPDTQYF.

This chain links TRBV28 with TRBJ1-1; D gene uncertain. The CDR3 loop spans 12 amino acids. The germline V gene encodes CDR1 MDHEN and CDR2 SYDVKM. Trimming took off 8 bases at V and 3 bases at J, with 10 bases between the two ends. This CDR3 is CASARVDTEAFF. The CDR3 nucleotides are TGTGCCAGCGCAAGGGTGGACACTGAAGCTTTCTTT. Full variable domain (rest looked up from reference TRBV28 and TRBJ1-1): DVKVTQSSRYLVKRTGEKVFLECVQDMDHENMFWYRQDPGLGLRLIYFSYDVKMKEKGDIPEGYSVSREKKERFSLILESASTNQTSMYLCASARVDTEAFFGQGTRLTVV.

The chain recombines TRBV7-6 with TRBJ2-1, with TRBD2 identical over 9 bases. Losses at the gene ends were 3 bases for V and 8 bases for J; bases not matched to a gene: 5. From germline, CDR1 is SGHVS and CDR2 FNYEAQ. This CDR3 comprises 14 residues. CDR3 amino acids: CASSLAGGVDEQFF. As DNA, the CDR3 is TGTGCCAGCAGCTTGGCGGGAGGGGTGGATGAGCAGTTCTTC.

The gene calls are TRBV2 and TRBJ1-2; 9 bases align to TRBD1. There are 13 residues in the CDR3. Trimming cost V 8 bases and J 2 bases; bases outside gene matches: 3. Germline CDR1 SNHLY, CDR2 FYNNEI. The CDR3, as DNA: TGTGCCAGCCGGGACAGGGTAAACTATGGCTACACCTTC. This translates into CASRDRVNYGYTF.

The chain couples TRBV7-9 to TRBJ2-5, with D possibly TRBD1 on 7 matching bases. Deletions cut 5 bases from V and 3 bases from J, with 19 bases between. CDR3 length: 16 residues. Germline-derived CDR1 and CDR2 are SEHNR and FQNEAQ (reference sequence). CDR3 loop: CASSPRQGWEEETQYF. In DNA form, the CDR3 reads TGTGCCAGCAGCCCACGACAGGGATGGGAGGAAGAGACCCAGTACTTC. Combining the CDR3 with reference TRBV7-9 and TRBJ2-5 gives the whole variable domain DTGVSQNPRHKITKRGQNVTFRCDPISEHNRLYWYRQTLGQGPEFLTYFQNEAQLEKSRLLSDRFSAERPKGSFSTLEIQRTEQGDSAMYLCASSPRQGWEEETQYFGPGTRLLVL.

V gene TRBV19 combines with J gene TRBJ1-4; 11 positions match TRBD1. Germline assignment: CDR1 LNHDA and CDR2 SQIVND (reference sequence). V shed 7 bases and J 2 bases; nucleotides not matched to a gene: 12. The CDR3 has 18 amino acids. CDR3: CASTLGPGQGVTNEKLFF. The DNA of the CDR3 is TGTGCCAGTACCCTGGGACCGGGACAGGGGGTGACTAATGAAAAACTGTTTTTT.

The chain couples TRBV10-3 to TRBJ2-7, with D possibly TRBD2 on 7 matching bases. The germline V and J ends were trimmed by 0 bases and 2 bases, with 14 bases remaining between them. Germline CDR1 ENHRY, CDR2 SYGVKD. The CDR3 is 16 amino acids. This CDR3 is CAISESLGGDTYEQYF. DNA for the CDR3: TGTGCCATCAGTGAGTCCCTAGGGGGGGATACCTACGAGCAGTACTTC.